The sequence of this T cell receptor (beta chain) was determined in a study of shared clonotypes between healthy human individuals. Study-level background: Three plates each covered CD4 naive and memory; CD8 naive two, CD8 memory one.

Findings of the study overall: Clonotypes which were not shared had lower generation probabilities than clonotypes that all four donors shared.

Researchers ran the assay at a deep level. Assay: immunoSEQ multiplex PCR; the TCRdb copy retains only in-frame clones and omits some. The sample consists of some 690,000 clones, 90% of them appearing once. CD8 memory merged CD45RO+ cells and CCR7-negative CD45RA+ TemRA cells into one population. About this clone: Its antigen is as yet unknown.

Germline V gene sequence: CDR1 SGHTA, CDR2 FQGNSA. The CDR3 runs to 16 residues. The V gene lost 5 bases and the J gene lost 0 bases, with 16 bases spanning the gap. Sequenced: memory CD8+ T cells from PBMCs. Subset in this sample: CD45RO+ cells pooled with CCR7-negative TemRA cells. This TCR was sampled from a man aged 18 to 30 in good health. Some clones in this sample may be carry-over from other donors' samples. The V and J genes are TRBV7-2 and TRBJ1-2, with D tentatively TRBD1 (5 bases). In DNA form, the CDR3 reads TGTGCCAGCAGCCCTCGACCGGGACGGACTAACTATGGCTACACCTTC. Translation gives CASSPRPGRTNYGYTF.